This T cell receptor beta chain appears in the sequencing data of a study of shared clonotypes between healthy human individuals. Findings and limits, study-wide: Richness estimates generally favored naive over memory subsets. Blood alone was sampled, and tissue repertoires likely differ.

This clone was seen only once. Antigen specificity is unknown. Only CD45RO-negative cells positively selected for CCR7 counted as naive CD8 cells, so terminally differentiated effector memory CD45RA+ cells were excluded. V was shortened by 10 bases and J by 6 bases, with 15 bases between the two germline ends. The CDR3 is 12 amino acids. Germline V gives CDR1 SNHLY, CDR2 FYNNEI. About 30,000 T cell genomes (approximately 210 ng DNA) went into each sorted-subset replicate. Sequenced by immunoSEQ multiplex PCR; TCRdb stores in-frame clones only, minus some. This repertoire shows about 680,000 clones, just over 90% found once; its top ten account for roughly 22%.

The chain carries TRBV2 and TRBJ1-1; tentatively, D is TRBD1 (6 bases). Material for sequencing was naive CD8+ T cells sorted from blood. This sequence originates from a man under 40 in good health. The CDR3 nucleotides are TGTGCCATCCTAGGGGGGGTGGCTGAAGCTTTCTTT. Translating it yields CAILGGVAEAFF. The entire variable domain, with the rest obtained from reference TRBV2 and TRBJ1-1, is as follows: EPEVTQTPSHQVTQMGQEVILRCVPISNHLYFYWYRQILGQKVEFLVSFYNNEISEKSEIFDDQFSVERPDGSNFTLKIRSTKLEDSAMYFCAILGGVAEAFFGQGTRLTVV.